This T cell receptor beta chain was observed in a study of T cells after yellow fever vaccination. Overall study context: Low-cell-number fractions were prepared with SMART-Seq v4 Ultra Low Input.

Points on this clonotype: Its antigen is still unknown.

Whole-study findings and limits: Most primary-vaccination clones reappeared after the booster (around 95% CD4, more than 70% CD8).

5'RACE template switching produced TCR cDNA carrying a universal primer site and UMIs. In TCRdb, the 5' RACE reads were re-called with MiXCR into one record per CDR3 protein. The sample yields roughly 330,000 distinct CDR3 sequences, around 3.9% seen once. This CDR3 comprises 13 residues. CDR1 SGHNT and CDR2 YYREEE come from the germline V gene (reference sequence). V was cut by 0 bases and J by 6 bases, with 9 bases left in between. This receptor was identified in a man between 18 and 35 years old who received the YFV17D yellow fever vaccine. Sample: PBMCs, taken 5 days after the yellow fever booster vaccination. V and J are TRBV5-4 and TRBJ2-5; D is uncertain. The CDR3 DNA sequence: TGTGCCAGCAGCTTGGGGGGTTTACAGACCCAGTACTTC. The encoded protein is CASSLGGLQTQYF.